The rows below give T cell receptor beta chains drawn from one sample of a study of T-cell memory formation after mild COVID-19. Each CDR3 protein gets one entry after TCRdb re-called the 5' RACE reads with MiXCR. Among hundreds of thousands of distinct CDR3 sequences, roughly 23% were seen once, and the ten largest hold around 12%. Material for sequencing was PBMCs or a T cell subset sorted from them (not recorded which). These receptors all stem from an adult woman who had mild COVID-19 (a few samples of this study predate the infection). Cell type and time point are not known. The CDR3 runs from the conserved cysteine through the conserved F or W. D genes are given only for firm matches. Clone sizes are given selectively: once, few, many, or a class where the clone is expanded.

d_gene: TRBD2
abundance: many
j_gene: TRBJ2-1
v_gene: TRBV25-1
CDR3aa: CASSPGLAGESDEQFF
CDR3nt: TGTGCCAGCAGCCCGGGACTAGCGGGAGAGAGCGATGAGCAGTTCTTC

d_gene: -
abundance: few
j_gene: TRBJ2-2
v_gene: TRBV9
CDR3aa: CASSVGKGGDTGELFF
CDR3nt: TGTGCCAGCAGCGTAGGGAAAGGGGGGGACACCGGGGAGCTGTTTTTT

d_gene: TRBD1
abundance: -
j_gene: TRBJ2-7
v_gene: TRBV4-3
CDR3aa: CASSQDPTGTLSISYEQYF
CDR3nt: TGCGCCAGCAGCCAAGACCCGACAGGGACCCTTTCAATTTCCTACGAGCAGTACTTC

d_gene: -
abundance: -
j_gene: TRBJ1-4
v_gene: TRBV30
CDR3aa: CAWSVAREKLFF
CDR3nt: TGTGCCTGGAGTGTAGCCCGTGAAAAACTGTTTTTT

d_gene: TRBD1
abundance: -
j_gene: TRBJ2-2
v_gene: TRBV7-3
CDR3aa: CASSNDRGPTGELFF
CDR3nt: TGTGCCAGCAGTAACGACAGGGGGCCTACCGGGGAGCTGTTTTTT

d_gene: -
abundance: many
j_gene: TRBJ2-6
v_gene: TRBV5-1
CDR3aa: CASSLEGSGANVLTF
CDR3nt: TGCGCCAGCAGCTTGGAGGGCTCTGGGGCCAACGTCCTGACTTTC

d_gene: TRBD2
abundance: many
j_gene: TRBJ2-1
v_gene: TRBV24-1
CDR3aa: CATSDPPRLAGVDEQFF
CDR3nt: TGTGCCACCAGTGATCCTCCAAGACTAGCGGGAGTAGATGAGCAGTTCTTC

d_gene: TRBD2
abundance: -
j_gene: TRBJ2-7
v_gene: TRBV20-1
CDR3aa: CSARKQGLASYEQYF
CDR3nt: TGCAGTGCTAGGAAGCAAGGACTAGCGAGCTACGAGCAGTACTTC

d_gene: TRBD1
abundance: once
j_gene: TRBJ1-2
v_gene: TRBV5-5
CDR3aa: CASSSGQELSYGYTF
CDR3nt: TGTGCCAGCAGCTCGGGACAGGAGTTATCCTATGGCTACACCTTC

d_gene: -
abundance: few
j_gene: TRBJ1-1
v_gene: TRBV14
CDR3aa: CASSRGQLSTEAFF
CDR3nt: TGTGCCAGCAGCCGCGGACAGCTCAGCACTGAAGCTTTCTTT

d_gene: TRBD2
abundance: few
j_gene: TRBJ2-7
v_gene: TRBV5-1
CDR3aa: CASSLELAGQYEQYF
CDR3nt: TGCGCCAGCAGCTTGGAACTAGCGGGACAATACGAGCAGTACTTC

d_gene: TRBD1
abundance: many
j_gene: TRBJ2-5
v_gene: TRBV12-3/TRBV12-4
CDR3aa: CATNRGGFQETQYF
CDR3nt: TGTGCCACCAACAGGGGCGGATTTCAAGAGACCCAGTACTTC

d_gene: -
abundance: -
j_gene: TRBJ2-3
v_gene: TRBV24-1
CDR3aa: CATSDLAGPGDTQYF
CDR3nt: TGTGCCACCAGTGATTTGGCGGGACCAGGGGATACGCAGTATTTT

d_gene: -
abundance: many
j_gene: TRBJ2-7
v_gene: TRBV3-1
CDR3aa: CASSRWSYEQYF
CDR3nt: TGTGCCAGCAGCCGCTGGTCCTACGAGCAGTACTTC

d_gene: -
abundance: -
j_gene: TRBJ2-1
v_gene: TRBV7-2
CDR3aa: CASSLRDIAFF
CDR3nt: TGTGCCAGCAGCTTAAGGGACATCGCGTTCTTC

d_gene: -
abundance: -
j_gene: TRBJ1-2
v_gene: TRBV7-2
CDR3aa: CASSLAVPPYGYTF
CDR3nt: TGTGCCAGCAGCTTAGCGGTGCCCCCCTATGGCTACACCTTC

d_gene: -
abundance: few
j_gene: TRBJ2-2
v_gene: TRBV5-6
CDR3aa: CASSAGSRNTGELFF
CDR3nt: TGTGCCAGCAGCGCCGGGTCACGAAACACCGGGGAGCTGTTTTTT

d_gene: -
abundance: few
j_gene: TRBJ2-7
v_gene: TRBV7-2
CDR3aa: CASSPRDFYEQYF
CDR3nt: TGTGCCAGCAGCCCACGGGACTTCTACGAGCAGTACTTC

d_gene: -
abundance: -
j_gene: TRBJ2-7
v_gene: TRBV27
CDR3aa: CASKSPRTYEQYF
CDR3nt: TGTGCCAGCAAGTCCCCCCGGACCTACGAGCAGTACTTC

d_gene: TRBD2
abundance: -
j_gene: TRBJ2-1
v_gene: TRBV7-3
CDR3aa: CASSLTPGLAGGIQNEQFF
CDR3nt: TGTGCCAGCAGCTTAACCCCGGGACTAGCGGGAGGAATTCAGAATGAGCAGTTCTTC

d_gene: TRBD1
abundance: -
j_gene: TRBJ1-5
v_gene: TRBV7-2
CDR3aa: CASTPGTGVQPQHF
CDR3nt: TGTGCCAGCACCCCCGGGACAGGGGTGCAGCCCCAGCATTTT

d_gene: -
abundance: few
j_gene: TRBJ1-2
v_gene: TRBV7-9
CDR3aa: CASSPKGGHRFEGYTF
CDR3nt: TGTGCCAGCAGCCCCAAAGGGGGACACCGTTTTGAGGGCTACACCTTC

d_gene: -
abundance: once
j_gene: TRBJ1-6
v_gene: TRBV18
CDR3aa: CASSPLTEGSPLHF
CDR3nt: TGTGCCAGCTCACCCCTGACAGAGGGCTCACCCCTCCACTTT

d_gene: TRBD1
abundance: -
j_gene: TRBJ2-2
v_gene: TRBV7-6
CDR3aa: CASSYSLTGGTGELFF
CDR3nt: TGTGCCAGCAGCTATTCGTTGACAGGGGGGACCGGGGAGCTGTTTTTT

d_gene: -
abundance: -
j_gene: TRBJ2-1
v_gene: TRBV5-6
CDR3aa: CASTWGLGEQFF
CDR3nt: TGTGCCAGCACCTGGGGGTTAGGTGAGCAGTTCTTC

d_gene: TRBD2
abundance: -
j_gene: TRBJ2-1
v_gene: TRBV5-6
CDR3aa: CASSLPGLVLNEQFF
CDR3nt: TGTGCCAGCAGCTTGCCGGGACTAGTACTCAATGAGCAGTTCTTC

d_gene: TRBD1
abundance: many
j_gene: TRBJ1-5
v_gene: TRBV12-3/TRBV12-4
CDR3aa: CASSLPGQTNQPQHF
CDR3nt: TGTGCCAGCAGTTTACCGGGACAGACTAATCAGCCCCAGCATTTT

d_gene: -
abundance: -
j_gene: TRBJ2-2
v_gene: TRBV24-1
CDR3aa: CATSDFSGKWDTGELFF
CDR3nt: TGTGCCACCAGTGACTTCTCCGGGAAATGGGACACCGGGGAGCTGTTTTTT

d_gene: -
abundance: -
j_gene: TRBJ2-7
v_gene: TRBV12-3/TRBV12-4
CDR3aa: CASRPISGDAGEQYF
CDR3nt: TGTGCCAGCAGGCCTATTTCGGGGGACGCAGGCGAGCAGTACTTC

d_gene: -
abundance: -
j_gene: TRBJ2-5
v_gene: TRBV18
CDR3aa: CASSPRALAQETQYF
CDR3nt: TGTGCCAGCTCACCACGGGCCCTAGCGCAAGAGACCCAGTACTTC

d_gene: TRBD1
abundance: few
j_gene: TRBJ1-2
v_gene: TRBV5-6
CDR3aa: CASSFRGRGHGGYTF
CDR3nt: TGTGCCAGCAGCTTCCGTGGCAGGGGGCACGGTGGCTACACCTTC

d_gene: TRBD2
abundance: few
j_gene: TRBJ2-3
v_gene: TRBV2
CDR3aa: CASSVQRGVGTDTQYF
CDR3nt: TGTGCCAGCAGTGTTCAGCGGGGGGTAGGCACAGATACGCAGTATTTT

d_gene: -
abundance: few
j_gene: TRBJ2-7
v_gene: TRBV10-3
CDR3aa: CATGVGSYEQYF
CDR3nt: TGTGCCACCGGTGTTGGTTCCTACGAGCAGTACTTC

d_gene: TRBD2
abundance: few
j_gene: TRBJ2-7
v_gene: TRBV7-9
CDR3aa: CASSSGLAGYEQYF
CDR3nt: TGTGCCAGCAGTTCAGGACTAGCGGGCTACGAGCAGTACTTC

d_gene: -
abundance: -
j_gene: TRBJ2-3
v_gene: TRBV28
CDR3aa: CASSLFGLVRWAVSSTDTQYF
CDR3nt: TGTGCCAGCAGTTTATTCGGTTTGGTCCGATGGGCTGTATCTAGCACAGATACGCAGTATTTT

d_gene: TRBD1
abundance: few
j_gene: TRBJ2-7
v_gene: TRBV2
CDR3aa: CASSKSGQGIFGEQYF
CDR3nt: TGTGCCAGCAGTAAATCGGGACAGGGGATCTTTGGCGAGCAGTACTTC

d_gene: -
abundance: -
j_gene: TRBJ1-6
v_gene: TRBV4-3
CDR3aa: CASSQGDFPGSPLHF
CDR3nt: TGCGCCAGCAGCCAAGGGGATTTTCCGGGTTCACCCCTCCACTTT

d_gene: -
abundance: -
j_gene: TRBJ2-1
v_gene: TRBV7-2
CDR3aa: CASSPRAGRLNNEQFF
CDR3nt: TGTGCCAGCAGCCCGAGGGCAGGACGCCTAAACAATGAGCAGTTCTTC

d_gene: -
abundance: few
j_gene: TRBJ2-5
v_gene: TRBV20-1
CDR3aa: CSVLQGQETQYF
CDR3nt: TGCAGTGTTTTGCAGGGTCAAGAGACCCAGTACTTC

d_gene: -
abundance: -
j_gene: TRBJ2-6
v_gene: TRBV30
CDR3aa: CAWSLSGANVLTF
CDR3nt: TGTGCCTGGAGTCTTTCTGGGGCCAACGTCCTGACTTTC

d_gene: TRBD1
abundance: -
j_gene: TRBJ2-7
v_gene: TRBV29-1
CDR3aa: CSVTAGTGRFYEQYF
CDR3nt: TGCAGCGTTACCGCGGGGACAGGGCGGTTCTACGAGCAGTACTTC

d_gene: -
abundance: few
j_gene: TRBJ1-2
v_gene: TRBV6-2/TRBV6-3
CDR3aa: CASSYSAGRGYTF
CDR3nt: TGTGCCAGCAGTTACTCGGCAGGACGAGGCTACACCTTC

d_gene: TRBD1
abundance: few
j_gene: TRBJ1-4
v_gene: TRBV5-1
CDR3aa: CASSADRGREKLFF
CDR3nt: TGCGCCAGCAGCGCGGACAGGGGGCGTGAAAAACTGTTTTTT

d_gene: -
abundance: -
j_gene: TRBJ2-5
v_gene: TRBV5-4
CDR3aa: CASSVGFETQYF
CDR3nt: TGTGCCAGCAGCGTCGGGTTTGAGACCCAGTACTTC

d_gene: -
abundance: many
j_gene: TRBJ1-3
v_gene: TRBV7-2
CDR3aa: CASSLGSSGNTIYF
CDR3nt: TGTGCCAGCAGCTTAGGGAGCTCTGGAAACACCATATATTTT

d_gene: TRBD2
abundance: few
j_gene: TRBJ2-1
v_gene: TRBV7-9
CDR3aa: CASSGTGTSGSEEQFF
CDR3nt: TGTGCCAGCAGCGGGACCGGGACTAGCGGGAGTGAGGAGCAGTTCTTC

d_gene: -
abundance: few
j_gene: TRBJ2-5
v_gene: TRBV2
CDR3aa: CASSESSLAGETQYF
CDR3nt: TGTGCCAGCAGTGAATCAAGTTTGGCGGGAGAGACCCAGTACTTC

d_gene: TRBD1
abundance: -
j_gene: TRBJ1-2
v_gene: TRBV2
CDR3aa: CASRTGLRKGYTF
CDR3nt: TGTGCCAGCAGGACAGGGTTAAGAAAGGGCTACACCTTC

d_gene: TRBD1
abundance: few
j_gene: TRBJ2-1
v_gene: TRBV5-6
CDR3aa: CASSPGQGDNVQFF
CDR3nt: TGTGCCAGCAGCCCCGGACAGGGCGACAATGTGCAGTTCTTC

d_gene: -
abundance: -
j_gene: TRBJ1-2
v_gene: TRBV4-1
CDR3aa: CASSPLRTSVTYGYTF
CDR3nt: TGCGCCAGCAGCCCCCTGAGGACATCCGTGACTTATGGCTACACCTTC

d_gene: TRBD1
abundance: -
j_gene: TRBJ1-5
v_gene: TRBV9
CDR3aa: CASSAGTDGNQPQHF
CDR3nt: TGTGCCAGCAGCGCAGGGACAGACGGCAATCAGCCCCAGCATTTT

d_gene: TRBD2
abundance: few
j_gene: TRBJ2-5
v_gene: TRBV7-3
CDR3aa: CASSPAGLAGETQYF
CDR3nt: TGTGCCAGCAGCCCTGCGGGACTAGCGGGAGAGACCCAGTACTTC

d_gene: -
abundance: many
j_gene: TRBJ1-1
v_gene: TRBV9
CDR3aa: CASSVGSDTEAFF
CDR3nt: TGTGCCAGCAGCGTAGGATCGGATACCGAAGCTTTCTTT

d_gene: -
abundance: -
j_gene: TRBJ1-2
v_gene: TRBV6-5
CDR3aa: CASSYGTDYGYTF
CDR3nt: TGTGCCAGCTCGTATGGGACGGATTATGGCTACACCTTC

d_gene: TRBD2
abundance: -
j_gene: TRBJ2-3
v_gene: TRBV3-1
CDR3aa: CASTQTELAGADTQYF
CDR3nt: TGTGCCAGCACCCAGACTGAACTAGCGGGAGCAGATACGCAGTATTTT

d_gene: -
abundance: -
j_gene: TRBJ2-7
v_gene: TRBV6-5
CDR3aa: CASRSPARDEQYF
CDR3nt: TGTGCCAGCAGATCACCTGCCCGGGACGAGCAGTACTTC